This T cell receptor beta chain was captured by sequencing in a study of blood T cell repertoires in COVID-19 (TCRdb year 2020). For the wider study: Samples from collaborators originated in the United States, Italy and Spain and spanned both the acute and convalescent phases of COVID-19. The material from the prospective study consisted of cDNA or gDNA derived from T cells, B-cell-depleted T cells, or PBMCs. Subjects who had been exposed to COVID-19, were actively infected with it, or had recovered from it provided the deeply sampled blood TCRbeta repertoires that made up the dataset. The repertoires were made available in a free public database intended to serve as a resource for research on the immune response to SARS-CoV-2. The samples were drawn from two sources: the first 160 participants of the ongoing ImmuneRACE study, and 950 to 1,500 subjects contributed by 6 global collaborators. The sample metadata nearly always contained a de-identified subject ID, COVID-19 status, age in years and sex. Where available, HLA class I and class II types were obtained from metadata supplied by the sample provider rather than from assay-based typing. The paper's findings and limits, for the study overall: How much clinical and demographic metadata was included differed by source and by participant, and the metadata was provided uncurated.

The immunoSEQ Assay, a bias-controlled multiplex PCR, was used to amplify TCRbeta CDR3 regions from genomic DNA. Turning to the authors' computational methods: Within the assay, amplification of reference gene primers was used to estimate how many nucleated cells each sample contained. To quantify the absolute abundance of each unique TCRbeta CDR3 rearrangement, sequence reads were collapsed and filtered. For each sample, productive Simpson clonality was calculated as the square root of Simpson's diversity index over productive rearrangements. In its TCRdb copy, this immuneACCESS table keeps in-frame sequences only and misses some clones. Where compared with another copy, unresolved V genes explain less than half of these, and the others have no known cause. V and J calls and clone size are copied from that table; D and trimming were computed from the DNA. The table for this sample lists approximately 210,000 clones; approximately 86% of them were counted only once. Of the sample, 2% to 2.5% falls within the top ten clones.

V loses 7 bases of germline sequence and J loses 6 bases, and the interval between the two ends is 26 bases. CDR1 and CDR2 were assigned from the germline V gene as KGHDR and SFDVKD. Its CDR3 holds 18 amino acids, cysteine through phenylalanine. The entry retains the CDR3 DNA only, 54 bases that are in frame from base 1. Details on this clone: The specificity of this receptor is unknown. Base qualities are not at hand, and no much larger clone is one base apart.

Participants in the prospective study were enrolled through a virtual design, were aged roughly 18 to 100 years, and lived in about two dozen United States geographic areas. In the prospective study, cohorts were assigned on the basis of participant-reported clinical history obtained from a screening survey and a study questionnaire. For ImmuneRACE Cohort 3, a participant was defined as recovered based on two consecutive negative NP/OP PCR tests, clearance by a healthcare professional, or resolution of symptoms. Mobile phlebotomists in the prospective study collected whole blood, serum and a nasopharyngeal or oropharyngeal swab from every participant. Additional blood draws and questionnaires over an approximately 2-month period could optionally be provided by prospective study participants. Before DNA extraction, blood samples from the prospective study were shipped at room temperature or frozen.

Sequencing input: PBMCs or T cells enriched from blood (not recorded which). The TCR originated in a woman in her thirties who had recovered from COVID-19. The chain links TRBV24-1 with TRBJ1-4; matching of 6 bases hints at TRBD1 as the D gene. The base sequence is TGTGCCACCAGCGCTGGCGTACAGGGTGAAGTTCTGGATGAAAAACTGTTTTTT. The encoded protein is CATSAGVQGEVLDEKLFF.